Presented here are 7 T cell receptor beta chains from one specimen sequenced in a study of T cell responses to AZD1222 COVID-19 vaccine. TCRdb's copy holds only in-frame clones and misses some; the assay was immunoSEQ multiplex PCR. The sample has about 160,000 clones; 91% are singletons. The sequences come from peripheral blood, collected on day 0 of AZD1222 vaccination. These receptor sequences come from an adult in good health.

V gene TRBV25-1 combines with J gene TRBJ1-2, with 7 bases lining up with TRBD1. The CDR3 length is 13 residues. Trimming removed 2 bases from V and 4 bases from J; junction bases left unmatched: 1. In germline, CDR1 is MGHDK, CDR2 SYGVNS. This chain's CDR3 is CASSETGAYGYTF. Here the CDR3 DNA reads TGTGCCAGCAGTGAAACAGGGGCCTATGGCTACACCTTC.

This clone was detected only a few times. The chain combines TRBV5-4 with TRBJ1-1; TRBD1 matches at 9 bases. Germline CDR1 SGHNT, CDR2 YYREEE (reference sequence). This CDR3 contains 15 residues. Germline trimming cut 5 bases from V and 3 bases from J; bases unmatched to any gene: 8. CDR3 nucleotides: TGTGCCAGCAGTTTTATGACAGGGGGTGACACTGAAGCTTTCTTT. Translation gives CASSFMTGGDTEAFF.

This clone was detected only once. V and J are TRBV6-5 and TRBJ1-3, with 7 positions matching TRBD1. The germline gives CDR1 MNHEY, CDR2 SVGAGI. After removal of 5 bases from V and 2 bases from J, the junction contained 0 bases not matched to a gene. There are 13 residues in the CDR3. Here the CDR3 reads CASSTGAGNTIYF. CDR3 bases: TGTGCCAGCAGTACAGGGGCTGGAAACACCATATATTTT.

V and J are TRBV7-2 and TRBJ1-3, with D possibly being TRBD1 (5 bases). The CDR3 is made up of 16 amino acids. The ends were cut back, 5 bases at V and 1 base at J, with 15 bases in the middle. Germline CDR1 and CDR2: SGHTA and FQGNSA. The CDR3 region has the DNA TGTGCCAGCAGCCCAGGTGGGGCTCGATCTGGAAACACCATATATTTT. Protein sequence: CASSPGGARSGNTIYF.

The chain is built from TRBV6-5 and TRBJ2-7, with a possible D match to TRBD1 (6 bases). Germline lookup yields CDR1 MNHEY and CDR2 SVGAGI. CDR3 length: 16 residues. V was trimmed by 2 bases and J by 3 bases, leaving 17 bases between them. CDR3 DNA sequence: TGTGCCAGCAGTTACCGCCGTCGTTCAGGGGACTACGAGCAGTACTTC. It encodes CASSYRRRSGDYEQYF.

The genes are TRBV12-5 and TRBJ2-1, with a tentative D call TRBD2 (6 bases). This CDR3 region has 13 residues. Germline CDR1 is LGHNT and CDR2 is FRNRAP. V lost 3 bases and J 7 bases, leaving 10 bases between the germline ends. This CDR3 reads CASGFRERNEQFF. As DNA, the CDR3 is TGTGCTAGTGGTTTCCGGGAGAGAAATGAGCAGTTCTTC.

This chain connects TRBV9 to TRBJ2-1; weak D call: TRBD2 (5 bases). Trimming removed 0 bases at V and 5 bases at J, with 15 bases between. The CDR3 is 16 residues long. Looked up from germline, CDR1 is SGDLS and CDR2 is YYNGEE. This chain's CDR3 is CASSVDSVTTNNEQFF. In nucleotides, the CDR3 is TGTGCCAGCAGCGTAGATAGCGTGACTACGAACAATGAGCAGTTCTTC.